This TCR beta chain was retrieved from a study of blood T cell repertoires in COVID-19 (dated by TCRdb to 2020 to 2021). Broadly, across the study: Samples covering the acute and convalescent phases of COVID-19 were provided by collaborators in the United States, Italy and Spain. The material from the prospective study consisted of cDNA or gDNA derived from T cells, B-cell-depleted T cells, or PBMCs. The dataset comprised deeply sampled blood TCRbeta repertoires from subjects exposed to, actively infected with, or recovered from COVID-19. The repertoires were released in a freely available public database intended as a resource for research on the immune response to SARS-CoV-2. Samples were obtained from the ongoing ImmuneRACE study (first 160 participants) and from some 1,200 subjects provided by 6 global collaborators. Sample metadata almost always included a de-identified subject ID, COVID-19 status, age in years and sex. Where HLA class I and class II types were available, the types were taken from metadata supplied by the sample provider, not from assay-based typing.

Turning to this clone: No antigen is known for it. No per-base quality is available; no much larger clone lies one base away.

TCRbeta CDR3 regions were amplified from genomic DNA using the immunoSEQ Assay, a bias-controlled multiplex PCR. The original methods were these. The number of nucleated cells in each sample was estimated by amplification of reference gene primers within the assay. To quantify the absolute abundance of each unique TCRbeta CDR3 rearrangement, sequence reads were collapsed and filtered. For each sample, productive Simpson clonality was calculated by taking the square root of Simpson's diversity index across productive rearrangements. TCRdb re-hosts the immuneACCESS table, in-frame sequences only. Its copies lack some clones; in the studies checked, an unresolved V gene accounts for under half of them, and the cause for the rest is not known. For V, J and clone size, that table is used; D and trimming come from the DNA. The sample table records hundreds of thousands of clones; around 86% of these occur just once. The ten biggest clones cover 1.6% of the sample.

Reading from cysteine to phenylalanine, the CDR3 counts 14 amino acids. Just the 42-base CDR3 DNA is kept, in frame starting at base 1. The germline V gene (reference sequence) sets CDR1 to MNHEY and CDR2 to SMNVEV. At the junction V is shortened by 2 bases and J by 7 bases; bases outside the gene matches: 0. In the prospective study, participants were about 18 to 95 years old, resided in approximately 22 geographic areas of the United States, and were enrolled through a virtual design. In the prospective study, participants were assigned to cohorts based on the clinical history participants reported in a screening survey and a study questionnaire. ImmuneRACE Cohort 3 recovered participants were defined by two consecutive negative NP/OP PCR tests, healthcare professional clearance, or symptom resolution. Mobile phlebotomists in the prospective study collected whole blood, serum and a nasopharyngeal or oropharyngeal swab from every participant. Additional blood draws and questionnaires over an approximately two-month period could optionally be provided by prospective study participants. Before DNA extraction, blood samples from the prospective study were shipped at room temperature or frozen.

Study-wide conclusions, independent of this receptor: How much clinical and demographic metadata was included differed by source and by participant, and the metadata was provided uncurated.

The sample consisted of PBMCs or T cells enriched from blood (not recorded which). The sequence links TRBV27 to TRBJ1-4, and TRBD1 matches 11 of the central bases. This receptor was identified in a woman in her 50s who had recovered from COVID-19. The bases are TGTGCCAGCAGTTTAGGGACAGGGGGTGAAAAACTGTTTTTT. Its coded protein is CASSLGTGGEKLFF.